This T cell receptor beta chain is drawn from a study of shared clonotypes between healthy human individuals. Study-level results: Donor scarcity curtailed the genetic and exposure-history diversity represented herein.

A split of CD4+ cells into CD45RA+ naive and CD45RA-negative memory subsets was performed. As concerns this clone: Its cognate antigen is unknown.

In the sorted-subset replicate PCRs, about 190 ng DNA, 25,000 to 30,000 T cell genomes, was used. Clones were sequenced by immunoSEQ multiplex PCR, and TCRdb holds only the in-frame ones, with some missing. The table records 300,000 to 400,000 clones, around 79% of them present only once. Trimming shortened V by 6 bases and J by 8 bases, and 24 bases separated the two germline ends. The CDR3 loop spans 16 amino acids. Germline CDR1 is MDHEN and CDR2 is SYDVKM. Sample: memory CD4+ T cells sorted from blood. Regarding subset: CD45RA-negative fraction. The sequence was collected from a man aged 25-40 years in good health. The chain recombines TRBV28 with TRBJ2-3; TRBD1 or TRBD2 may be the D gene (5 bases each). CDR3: CASSAPEAGSFGTQYF. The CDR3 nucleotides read TGTGCCAGCAGCGCCCCGGAGGCAGGGAGCTTTGGTACGCAGTATTTT.